This T cell receptor beta chain was captured in a study of T cell responses to AZD1222 COVID-19 vaccine. This clone has a handful of counts. Clones were read by immunoSEQ multiplex PCR, and TCRdb kept only the in-frame ones, dropping some. The sample holds 120,000 to 150,000 clones, under 95% seen once. Trimming cost V 6 bases and J 5 bases; bases outside gene matches: 7. This CDR3 is 16 amino acids long. The V gene's germline CDR1 is MNHEY and CDR2 SVGEGT. Specimen: peripheral blood, collected on day 0 of AZD1222 vaccination. The clonotype was recovered from an adult in good health. The rearrangement links TRBV6-2 or TRBV6-3 to TRBJ2-2, with 12 bases fitting TRBD2. The CDR3 DNA reads TGTGCCAGCAGCCCTAGCGGGGGGGCTAAAACCGGGGAGCTGTTTTTT. Its translation is CASSPSGGAKTGELFF.